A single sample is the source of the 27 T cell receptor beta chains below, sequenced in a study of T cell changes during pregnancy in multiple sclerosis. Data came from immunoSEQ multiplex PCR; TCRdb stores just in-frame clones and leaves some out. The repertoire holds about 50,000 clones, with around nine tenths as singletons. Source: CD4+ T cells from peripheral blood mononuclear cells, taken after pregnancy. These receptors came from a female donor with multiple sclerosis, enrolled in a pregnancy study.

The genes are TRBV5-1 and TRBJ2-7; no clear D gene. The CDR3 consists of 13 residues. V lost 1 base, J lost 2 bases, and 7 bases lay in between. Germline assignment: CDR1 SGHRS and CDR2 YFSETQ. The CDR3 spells CASSLTETYEQYF. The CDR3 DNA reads TGCGCCAGCAGCTTGACAGAGACCTACGAGCAGTACTTC.

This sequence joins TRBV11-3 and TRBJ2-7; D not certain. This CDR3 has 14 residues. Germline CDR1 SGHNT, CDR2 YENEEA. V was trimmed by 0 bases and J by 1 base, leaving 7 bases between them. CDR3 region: CASSLEASSYEQYF. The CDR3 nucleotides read TGTGCCAGCAGCTTAGAGGCTTCGTCCTACGAGCAGTACTTC.

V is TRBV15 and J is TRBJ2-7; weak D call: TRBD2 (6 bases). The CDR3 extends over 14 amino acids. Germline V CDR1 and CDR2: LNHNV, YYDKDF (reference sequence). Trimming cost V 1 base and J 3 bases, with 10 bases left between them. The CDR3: CATSRVQGLYEQYF. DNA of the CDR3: TGTGCCACCAGCAGAGTTCAGGGACTCTACGAGCAGTACTTC.

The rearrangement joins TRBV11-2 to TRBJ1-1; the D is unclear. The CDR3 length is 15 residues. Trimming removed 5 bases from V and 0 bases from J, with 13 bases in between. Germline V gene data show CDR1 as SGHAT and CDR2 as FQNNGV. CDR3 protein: CASSRAGGLNTEAFF. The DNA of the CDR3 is TGTGCCAGCAGCCGGGCGGGAGGCTTGAACACTGAAGCTTTCTTT.

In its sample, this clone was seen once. The DNA for the CDR3 is TGTGCCGCAGGACAGCTATCGAACACCGGGGAGCTGTTTTTT. Protein: CAAGQLSNTGELFF. V is TRBV7-7 and J is TRBJ2-2; the D gene is possibly TRBD1 (6 bases). V lost 11 bases, J lost 0 bases, and 13 bases lay in between. Germline CDR1 and CDR2: SSHAT and FNYEAQ (reference sequence). The CDR3 is made up of 14 amino acids.

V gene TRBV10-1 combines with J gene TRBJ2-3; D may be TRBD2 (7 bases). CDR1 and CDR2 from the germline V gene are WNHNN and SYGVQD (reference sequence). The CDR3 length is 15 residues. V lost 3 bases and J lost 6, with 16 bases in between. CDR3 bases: TGCGCCAGCAGTGACCCCGCGGGGGCCATGGATACGCAGTATTTT. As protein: CASSDPAGAMDTQYF.

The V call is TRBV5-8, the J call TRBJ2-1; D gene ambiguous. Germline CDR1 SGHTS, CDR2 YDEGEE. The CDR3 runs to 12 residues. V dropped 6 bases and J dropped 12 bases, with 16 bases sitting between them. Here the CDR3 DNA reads TGTGCCAGCACCCCCTGGTCGGAGATGCAGTTCTTC. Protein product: CASTPWSEMQFF.

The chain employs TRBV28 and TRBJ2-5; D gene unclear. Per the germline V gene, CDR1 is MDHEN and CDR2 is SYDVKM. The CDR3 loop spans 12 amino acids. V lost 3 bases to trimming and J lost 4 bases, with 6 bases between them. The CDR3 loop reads CASSFPRETQYF. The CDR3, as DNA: TGTGCCAGCAGTTTTCCCAGAGAGACCCAGTACTTC.

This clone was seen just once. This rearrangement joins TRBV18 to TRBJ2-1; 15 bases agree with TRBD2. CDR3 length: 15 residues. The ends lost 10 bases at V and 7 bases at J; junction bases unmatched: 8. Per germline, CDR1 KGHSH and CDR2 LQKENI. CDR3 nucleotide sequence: TGTGCCACCACGGACGGGACTAGCGGGAGGAATGAGCAGTTCTTC. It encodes CATTDGTSGRNEQFF.

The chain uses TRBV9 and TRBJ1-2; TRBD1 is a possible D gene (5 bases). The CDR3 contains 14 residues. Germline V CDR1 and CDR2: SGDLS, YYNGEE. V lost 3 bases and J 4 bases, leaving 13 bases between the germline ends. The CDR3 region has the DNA TGTGCCAGCAGCGCAGAGGCAGGGTTCTATGGCTACACCTTC. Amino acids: CASSAEAGFYGYTF.

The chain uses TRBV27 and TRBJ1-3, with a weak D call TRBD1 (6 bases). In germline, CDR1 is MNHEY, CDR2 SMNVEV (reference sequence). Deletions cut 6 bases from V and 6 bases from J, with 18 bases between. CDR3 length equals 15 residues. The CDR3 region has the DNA TGTGCCAGCAGATCTACCGGGACACGACCAAACACCATATATTTT. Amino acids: CASRSTGTRPNTIYF.

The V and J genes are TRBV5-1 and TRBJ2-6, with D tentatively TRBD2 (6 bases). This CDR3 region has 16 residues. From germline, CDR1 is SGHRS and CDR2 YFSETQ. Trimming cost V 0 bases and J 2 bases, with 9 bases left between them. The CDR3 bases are TGCGCCAGCAGCTTGGCCGCGGGAACTGGGGCCAACGTCCTGACTTTC. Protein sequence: CASSLAAGTGANVLTF.

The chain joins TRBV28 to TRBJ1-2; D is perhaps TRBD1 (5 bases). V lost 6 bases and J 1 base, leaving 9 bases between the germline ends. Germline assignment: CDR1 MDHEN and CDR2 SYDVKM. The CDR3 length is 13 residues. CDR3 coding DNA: TGTGCCAGCAGCCGACAGCTTAACTATGGCTACACCTTC. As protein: CASSRQLNYGYTF.

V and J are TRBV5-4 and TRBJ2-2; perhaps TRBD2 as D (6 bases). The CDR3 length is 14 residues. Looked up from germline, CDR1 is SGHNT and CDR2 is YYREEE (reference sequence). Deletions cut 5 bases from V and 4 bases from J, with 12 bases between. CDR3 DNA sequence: TGTGCCAGCAGAGTCGGGAGAATCACCGGGGAGCTGTTTTTT. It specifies CASRVGRITGELFF.

This CDR3 reads CASSQGAEDQPQHF. CDR3 nucleotides: TGCGCCAGCAGCCAGGGGGCGGAGGATCAGCCCCAGCATTTT. The V and J genes are TRBV4-3 and TRBJ1-5; maybe TRBD1 (6 bases). Germline CDR1 is LGHNA and CDR2 is YSLEER. The CDR3 length is 14 residues. The V end lost 3 bases, the J end lost 5 bases, and 11 bases lay between the germline ends.

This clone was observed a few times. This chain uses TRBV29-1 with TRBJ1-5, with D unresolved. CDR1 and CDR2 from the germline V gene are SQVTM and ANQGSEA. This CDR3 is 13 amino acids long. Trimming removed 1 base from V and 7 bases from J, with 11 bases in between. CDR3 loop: CSVEAGVGQPQHF. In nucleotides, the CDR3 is TGCAGCGTTGAAGCGGGTGTTGGGCAGCCCCAGCATTTT.

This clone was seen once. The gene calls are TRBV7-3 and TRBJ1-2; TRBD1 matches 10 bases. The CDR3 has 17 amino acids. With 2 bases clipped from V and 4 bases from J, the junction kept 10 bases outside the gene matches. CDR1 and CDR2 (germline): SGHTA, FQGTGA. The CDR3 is CASSLFGGQGDVYGYTF. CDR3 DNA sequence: TGTGCCAGCAGCTTATTTGGCGGACAGGGGGACGTCTATGGCTACACCTTC.

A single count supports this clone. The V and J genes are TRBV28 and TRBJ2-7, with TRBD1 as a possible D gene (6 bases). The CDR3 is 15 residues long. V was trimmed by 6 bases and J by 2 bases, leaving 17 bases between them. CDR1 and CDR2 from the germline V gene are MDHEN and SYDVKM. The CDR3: CASSSIQGGAYEQYF. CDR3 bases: TGTGCCAGCAGCTCGATACAGGGTGGGGCCTACGAGCAGTACTTC.

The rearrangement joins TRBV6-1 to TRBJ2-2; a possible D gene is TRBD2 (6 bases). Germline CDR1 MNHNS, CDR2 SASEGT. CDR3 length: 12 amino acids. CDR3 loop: CGTGRYGGELFF. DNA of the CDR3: TGTGGGACGGGGAGGTACGGCGGGGAGCTGTTTTTT.

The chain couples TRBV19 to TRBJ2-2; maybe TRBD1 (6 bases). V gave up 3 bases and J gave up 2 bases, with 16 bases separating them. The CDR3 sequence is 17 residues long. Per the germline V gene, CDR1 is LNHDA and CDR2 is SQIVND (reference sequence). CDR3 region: CASSMSPGQLNTGELFF. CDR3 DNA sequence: TGTGCCAGTAGTATGAGCCCAGGACAGCTAAACACCGGGGAGCTGTTTTTT.

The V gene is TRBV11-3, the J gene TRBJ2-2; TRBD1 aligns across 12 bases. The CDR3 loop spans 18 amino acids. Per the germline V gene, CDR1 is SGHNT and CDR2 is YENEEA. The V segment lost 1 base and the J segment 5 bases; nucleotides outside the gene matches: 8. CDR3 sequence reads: CASSLAPGTGGVTGELFF. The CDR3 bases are TGTGCCAGCAGCTTAGCCCCCGGGACAGGGGGCGTAACCGGGGAGCTGTTTTTT.

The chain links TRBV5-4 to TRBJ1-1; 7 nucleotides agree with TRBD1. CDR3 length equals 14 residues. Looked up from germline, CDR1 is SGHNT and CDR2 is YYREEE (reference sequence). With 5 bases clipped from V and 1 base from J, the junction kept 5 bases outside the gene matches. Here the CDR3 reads CASRVGQTNTEAFF. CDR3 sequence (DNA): TGTGCCAGCAGAGTGGGACAGACGAACACTGAAGCTTTCTTT.

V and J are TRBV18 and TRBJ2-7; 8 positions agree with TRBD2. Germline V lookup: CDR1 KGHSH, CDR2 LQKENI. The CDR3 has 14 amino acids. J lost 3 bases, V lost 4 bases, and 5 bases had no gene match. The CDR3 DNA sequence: TGTGCCAGCTCACGGGCTAGCGGGTACTACGAGCAGTACTTC. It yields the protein CASSRASGYYEQYF.

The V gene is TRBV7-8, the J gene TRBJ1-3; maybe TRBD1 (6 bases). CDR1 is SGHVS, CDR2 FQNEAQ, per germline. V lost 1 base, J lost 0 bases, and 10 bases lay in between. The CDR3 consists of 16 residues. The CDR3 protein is CASSLEDRNSGNTIYF. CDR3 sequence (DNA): TGTGCCAGCAGCTTAGAAGACAGGAACTCTGGAAACACCATATATTTT.

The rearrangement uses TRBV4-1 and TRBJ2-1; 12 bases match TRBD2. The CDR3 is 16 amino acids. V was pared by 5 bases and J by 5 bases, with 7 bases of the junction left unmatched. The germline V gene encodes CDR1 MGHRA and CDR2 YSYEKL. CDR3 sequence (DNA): TGCGCCAGCAGCTTGGATGGACTAGCGGGAAACAATGAGCAGTTCTTC. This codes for CASSLDGLAGNNEQFF.

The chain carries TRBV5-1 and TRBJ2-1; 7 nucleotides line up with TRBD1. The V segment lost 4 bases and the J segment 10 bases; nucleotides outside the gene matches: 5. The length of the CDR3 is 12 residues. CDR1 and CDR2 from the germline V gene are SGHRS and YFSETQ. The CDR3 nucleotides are TGCGCCAGCAGCAGAACAGGGGAAGAGCAGTTCTTC. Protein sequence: CASSRTGEEQFF.

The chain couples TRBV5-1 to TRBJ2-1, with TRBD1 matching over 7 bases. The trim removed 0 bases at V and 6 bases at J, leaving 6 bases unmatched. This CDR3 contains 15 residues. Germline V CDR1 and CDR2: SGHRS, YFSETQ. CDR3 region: CASSLDGTVVNEQFF. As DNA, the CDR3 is TGCGCCAGCAGCTTGGACGGGACAGTAGTCAATGAGCAGTTCTTC.